These 18 T cell receptor beta chains came from one sample sequenced in a study of OX40 agonist ivuxolimab in advanced cancers. Sequencing used immunoSEQ multiplex PCR; TCRdb keeps in-frame clones, though not all of them. Of 60,000 to 95,000 clones in the sample, roughly 85% were seen once. This specimen consisted of CD4+ or CD8+ T cells sorted from blood, obtained in a trial of the OX40 agonist ivuxolimab. These receptor sequences come from an adult with an advanced solid tumor such as melanoma, head and neck, liver or kidney cancer.

The chain couples TRBV7-2 to TRBJ2-7; tentatively, D is TRBD2 (6 bases). Deletions cut 1 base from V and 2 bases from J, with 9 bases between. The V gene's germline CDR1 is SGHTA and CDR2 FQGNSA. The CDR3 is made up of 14 amino acids. CDR3 loop: CASSLGGGPYEQYF. The CDR3 DNA is TGTGCCAGCAGCTTAGGGGGAGGCCCCTACGAGCAGTACTTC.

The chain is built from TRBV4-2 and TRBJ2-3; 11 nucleotides match TRBD2. The CDR3 contains 17 residues. The ends lost 1 base at V and 2 bases at J; junction bases unmatched: 5. Germline V CDR1 and CDR2: LGHNA, YNFKEQ. The CDR3 sequence is CASSQGSSGGYTDTQYF. DNA for the CDR3: TGTGCCAGCAGCCAAGGGTCTAGCGGGGGGTACACAGATACGCAGTATTTT.

This chain connects TRBV6-6 to TRBJ2-7; tentative D call: TRBD2 (5 bases). The V gene's germline CDR1 is MNHNY and CDR2 SVGAGI (reference sequence). V was cut by 4 bases and J by 7 bases, with 14 bases left in between. The CDR3 runs 13 residues. In nucleotides, the CDR3 is TGTGCCAGCAGTTTTCAACCCCCGGGGGAGCAGTACTTC. Translation gives CASSFQPPGEQYF.

The V call is TRBV7-8, the J call TRBJ2-5, with 11 bases lining up with TRBD2. The V gene end was trimmed by 5 bases and the J gene end by 2 bases; junction bases not matched to a gene: 4. The CDR3 consists of 15 residues. Germline V CDR1 and CDR2: SGHVS, FQNEAQ. CDR3 loop: CASSLSGGVQETQYF. The CDR3 DNA follows: TGTGCCAGCAGCCTTAGCGGGGGGGTACAAGAGACCCAGTACTTC.

This clone was detected only a few times. The rearrangement links TRBV9 to TRBJ1-3; 7 bases agree with TRBD1. V was clipped by 5 bases and J by 4 bases; unmatched bases: 3. The germline V gene has CDR1 SGDLS and CDR2 YYNGEE. The CDR3 has 13 amino acids. The CDR3: CASSQGGGNTIYF. CDR3 sequence (DNA): TGTGCCAGCAGTCAAGGGGGCGGAAACACCATATATTTT.

The CDR3 nucleotides are TGTGCCAGCATTCGGGACAGCTCTGGAAACACCATATATTTT. Protein product: CASIRDSSGNTIYF. The V call is TRBV6-5, the J call TRBJ1-3; 7 nucleotides agree with TRBD1. V lost 7 bases to trimming and J lost 0 bases; unmatched junction nucleotides: 3. The CDR3 spans 14 residues. The germline V gene has CDR1 MNHEY and CDR2 SVGAGI.

V usage is TRBV19 and J usage is TRBJ1-3, with TRBD1 as a possible D gene (6 bases). V was cut by 7 bases and J by 0 bases, with 10 bases left in between. The germline V gene encodes CDR1 LNHDA and CDR2 SQIVND (reference sequence). The length of the CDR3 is 14 residues. The CDR3 reads CASTRGGSGNTIYF. In nucleotides, the CDR3 is TGTGCCAGTACCAGGGGTGGCTCTGGAAACACCATATATTTT.

V usage is TRBV19 and J usage is TRBJ2-1; D is uncertain. This CDR3 spans 17 amino acids. From germline, CDR1 is LNHDA and CDR2 SQIVND (reference sequence). V was trimmed by 0 bases and J by 2 bases, leaving 14 bases between them. The CDR3 loop is CASSIDLVGGAYNEQFF. The CDR3 nucleotides are TGTGCCAGTAGTATAGACCTAGTCGGTGGGGCCTACAATGAGCAGTTCTTC.

The chain has TRBV4-3 and TRBJ1-2; 11 bases are shared with TRBD1. The CDR3 contains 16 residues. With V trimmed by 4 bases and J by 6 bases, 10 bases remained unmatched. In germline, CDR1 is LGHNA, CDR2 YSLEER. CDR3 in amino acids: CASSRQPGQGGNGYTF. The CDR3 DNA reads TGCGCCAGCAGCCGCCAACCGGGACAGGGGGGGAATGGCTACACCTTC.

This clone showed up just once. In nucleotides, the CDR3 is TGCGCCAGCAGCCCGGACCCAGGGATGGTCGGCGAGCAGTACTTC. Protein sequence: CASSPDPGMVGEQYF. V and J are TRBV4-1 and TRBJ2-7, with TRBD1 as a possible D gene (5 bases). Trimming took 4 bases from V and 6 from J, leaving 19 bases between them. This CDR3 region has 15 residues. Per germline, CDR1 MGHRA and CDR2 YSYEKL.

This clone appeared once. V gene TRBV11-2 combines with J gene TRBJ2-7; maybe TRBD1 (6 bases). Trimming pared 0 bases from V and 7 bases from J, leaving 13 bases between. Germline CDR1 and CDR2: SGHAT and FQNNGV. This CDR3 contains 14 residues. The CDR3 DNA sequence: TGTGCCAGCAGCTTAGACCCAGGGGTGGGAGAGCAGTACTTC. Amino acids: CASSLDPGVGEQYF.

Only a few counts were recorded for this clone. The V call is TRBV9, the J call TRBJ2-1; 8 positions match TRBD1. This CDR3 is 15 amino acids long. After removal of 3 bases from V and 1 base from J, the junction contained 3 bases not matched to a gene. Per the germline V gene, CDR1 is SGDLS and CDR2 is YYNGEE. The DNA of the CDR3 is TGTGCCAGCAGCGCTGACAGGGGATCCTACAATGAGCAGTTCTTC. Residues: CASSADRGSYNEQFF.

The chain couples TRBV11-2 to TRBJ2-3; no definite D call. Germline V gene sequence: CDR1 SGHAT, CDR2 FQNNGV. This CDR3 is 12 amino acids long. V was trimmed by 4 bases and J by 3 bases, leaving 5 bases between them. CDR3 region: CASSSPTDTQYF. Written as DNA, the CDR3 is TGTGCCAGCAGCTCTCCAACAGATACGCAGTATTTT.

This clone came up once. The chain uses TRBV7-2 and TRBJ2-5, with 9 positions matching TRBD1. The CDR3 loop spans 14 amino acids. Germline trimming cut 6 bases from V and 7 bases from J; bases unmatched to any gene: 9. Germline CDR1 is SGHTA and CDR2 is FQGNSA. The CDR3 region has the DNA TGTGCCAGCAGTCGGACAGGGGCCTATGGGACCCAGTACTTC. Encoded protein: CASSRTGAYGTQYF.

The rearrangement joins TRBV7-2 to TRBJ2-5; 10 positions agree with TRBD2. The V segment lost 3 bases and the J segment 4 bases; nucleotides outside the gene matches: 5. The germline V gene encodes CDR1 SGHTA and CDR2 FQGNSA. There are 15 residues in the CDR3. CDR3 amino acids: CASSLQRGGRETQYF. The DNA for the CDR3 is TGTGCCAGCAGCTTGCAGCGGGGGGGCCGAGAGACCCAGTACTTC. Filled out from reference TRBV7-2 and TRBJ2-5, the complete variable domain reads GAGVSQSPSNKVTEKGKDVELRCDPISGHTALYWYRQSLGQGLEFLIYFQGNSAPDKSGLPSDRFSAERTGGSVSTLTIQRTQQEDSAVYLCASSLQRGGRETQYFGPGTRLLVL.

The DNA of the CDR3 is TGTGCCAGCAAACCGACTAGCATCGGCTACGAGCAGTACTTC. It codes for CASKPTSIGYEQYF. This sequence joins TRBV27 and TRBJ2-7; TRBD2 aligns across 7 bases. Germline V CDR1 and CDR2: MNHEY, SMNVEV (reference sequence). The CDR3 spans 14 residues. With V trimmed by 7 bases and J by 3 bases, 9 bases remained unmatched.

The chain recombines TRBV6-6 with TRBJ1-5; D unclear. The CDR3 covers 12 residues. Trimming cost V 6 bases and J 7 bases, with 10 bases left between them. The germline gives CDR1 MNHNY, CDR2 SVGAGI (reference sequence). The CDR3 region has the DNA TGTGCCAGCAGAGAATGGGAGCAGCCCCAGCATTTT. It specifies CASREWEQPQHF.

The CDR3 loop reads CASTTVNEQFF. The CDR3 DNA is TGTGCCAGTACGACTGTCAATGAGCAGTTCTTC. This chain links TRBV2 with TRBJ2-1; D uncertain. The germline V gene encodes CDR1 SNHLY and CDR2 FYNNEI. V lost 9 bases, J lost 6 bases, and 9 bases lay in between. This CDR3 spans 11 amino acids. The full variable domain, completed using reference TRBV2 and TRBJ2-1, is EPEVTQTPSHQVTQMGQEVILRCVPISNHLYFYWYRQILGQKVEFLVSFYNNEISEKSEIFDDQFSVERPDGSNFTLKIRSTKLEDSAMYFCASTTVNEQFFGPGTRLTVL.